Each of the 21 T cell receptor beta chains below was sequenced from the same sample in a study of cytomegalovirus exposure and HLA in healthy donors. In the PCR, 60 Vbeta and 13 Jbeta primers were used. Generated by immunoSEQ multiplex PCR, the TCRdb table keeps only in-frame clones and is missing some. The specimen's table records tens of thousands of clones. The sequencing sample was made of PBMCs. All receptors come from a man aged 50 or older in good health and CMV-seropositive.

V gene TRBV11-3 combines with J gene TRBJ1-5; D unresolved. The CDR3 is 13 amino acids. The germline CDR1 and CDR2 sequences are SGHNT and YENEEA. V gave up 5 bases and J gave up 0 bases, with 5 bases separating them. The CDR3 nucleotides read TGTGCCAGCAGCGAGAATAGCAATCAGCCCCAGCATTTT. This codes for CASSENSNQPQHF. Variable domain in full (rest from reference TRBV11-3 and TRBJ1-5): EAGVVQSPRYKIIEKKQPVAFWCNPISGHNTLYWYLQNLGQGPELLIRYENEEAVDDSQLPKDRFSAERLKGVDSTLKIQPAELGDSAVYLCASSENSNQPQHFGDGTRLSIL.

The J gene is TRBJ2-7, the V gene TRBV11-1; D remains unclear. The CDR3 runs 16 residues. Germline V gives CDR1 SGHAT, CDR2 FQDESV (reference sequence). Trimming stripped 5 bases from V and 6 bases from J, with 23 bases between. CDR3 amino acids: CASSLTPGGPLSEQYF. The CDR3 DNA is TGTGCCAGCAGCCTAACTCCCGGCGGCCCGCTCAGCGAGCAGTACTTC.

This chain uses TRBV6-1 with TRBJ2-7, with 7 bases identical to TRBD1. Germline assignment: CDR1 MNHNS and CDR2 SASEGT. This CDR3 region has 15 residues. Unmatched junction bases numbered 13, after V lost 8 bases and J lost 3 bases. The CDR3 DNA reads TGTGCCAGCTCACGAACCCGGGACAGAAGCTACGAGCAGTACTTC. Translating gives CASSRTRDRSYEQYF.

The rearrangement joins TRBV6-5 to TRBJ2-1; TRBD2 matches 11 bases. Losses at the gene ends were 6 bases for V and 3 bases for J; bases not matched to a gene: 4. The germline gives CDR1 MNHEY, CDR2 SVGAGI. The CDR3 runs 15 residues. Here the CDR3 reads CASSLTSGIYNEQFF. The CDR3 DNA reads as TGTGCCAGCAGCCTGACTAGCGGGATCTACAATGAGCAGTTCTTC.

CDR3 sequence (DNA): TGTGCCAGCAGTCAACCGGGACAGGGGGCGGATGAGACCCAGTACTTC. Translating gives CASSQPGQGADETQYF. The chain is built from TRBV6-6 and TRBJ2-5, with 12 nucleotides matching TRBD1. Per the germline V gene, CDR1 is MNHNY and CDR2 is SVGAGI (reference sequence). V was pared by 5 bases and J by 5 bases, with 9 bases of the junction left unmatched. The CDR3 runs to 16 residues.

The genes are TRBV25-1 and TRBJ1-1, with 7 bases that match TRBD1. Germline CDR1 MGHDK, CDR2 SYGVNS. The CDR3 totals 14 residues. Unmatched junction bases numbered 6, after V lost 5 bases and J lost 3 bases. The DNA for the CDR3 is TGTGCCAGCAGTAAGCCGGGACAGTACACTGAAGCTTTCTTT. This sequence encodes CASSKPGQYTEAFF.

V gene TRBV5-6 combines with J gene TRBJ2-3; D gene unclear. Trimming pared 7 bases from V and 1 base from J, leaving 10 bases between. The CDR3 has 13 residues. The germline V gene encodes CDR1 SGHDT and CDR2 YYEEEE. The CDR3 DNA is TGTGCCAGCGGCCTAGTGGGCACAGATACGCAGTATTTT. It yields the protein CASGLVGTDTQYF.

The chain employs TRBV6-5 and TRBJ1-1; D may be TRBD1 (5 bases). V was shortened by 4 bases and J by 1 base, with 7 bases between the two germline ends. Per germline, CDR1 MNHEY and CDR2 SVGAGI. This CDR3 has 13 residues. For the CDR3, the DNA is TGTGCCAGCAGTTCCACAGGGAACACTGAAGCTTTCTTT. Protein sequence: CASSSTGNTEAFF.

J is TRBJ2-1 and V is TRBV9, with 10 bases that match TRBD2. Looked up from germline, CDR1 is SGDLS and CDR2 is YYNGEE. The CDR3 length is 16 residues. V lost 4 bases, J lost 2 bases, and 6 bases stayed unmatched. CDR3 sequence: CASSSRAGGPYNEQFF. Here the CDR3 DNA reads TGTGCCAGCAGCTCCCGAGCGGGAGGGCCCTACAATGAGCAGTTCTTC.

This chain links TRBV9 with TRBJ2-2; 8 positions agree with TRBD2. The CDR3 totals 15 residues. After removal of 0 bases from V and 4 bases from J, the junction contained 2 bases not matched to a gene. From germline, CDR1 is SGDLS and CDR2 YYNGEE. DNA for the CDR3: TGTGCCAGCAGCGTAGGGGCGGGAGGCACCGGGGAGCTGTTTTTT. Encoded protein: CASSVGAGGTGELFF.

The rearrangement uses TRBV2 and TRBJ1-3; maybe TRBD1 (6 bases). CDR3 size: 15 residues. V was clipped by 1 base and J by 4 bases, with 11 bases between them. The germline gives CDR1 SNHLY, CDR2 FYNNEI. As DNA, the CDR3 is TGTGCCAGCAGTGAAGAGGGGGGGCCCGGAAACACCATATATTTT. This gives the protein CASSEEGGPGNTIYF.

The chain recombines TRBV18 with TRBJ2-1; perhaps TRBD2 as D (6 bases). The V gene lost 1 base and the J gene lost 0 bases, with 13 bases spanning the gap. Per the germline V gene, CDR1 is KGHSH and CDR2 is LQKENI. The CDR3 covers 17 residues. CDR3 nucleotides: TGTGCCAGCTCACCACGGGAGGTCCTCGGCTCCTACAATGAGCAGTTCTTC. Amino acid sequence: CASSPREVLGSYNEQFF.

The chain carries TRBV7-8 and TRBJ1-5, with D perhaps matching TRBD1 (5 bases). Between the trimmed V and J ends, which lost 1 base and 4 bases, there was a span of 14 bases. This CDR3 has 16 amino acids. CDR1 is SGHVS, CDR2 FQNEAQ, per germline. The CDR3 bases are TGTGCCAGCAGCTTAGGGCCAGGGAGGAGAAATCAGCCCCAGCATTTT. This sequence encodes CASSLGPGRRNQPQHF. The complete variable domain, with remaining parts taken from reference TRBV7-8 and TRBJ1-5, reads GAGVSQSPRYKVAKRGQDVALRCDPISGHVSLFWYQQALGQGPEFLTYFQNEAQLDKSGLPSDRFFAERPEGSVSTLKIQRTQQEDSAVYLCASSLGPGRRNQPQHFGDGTRLSIL.

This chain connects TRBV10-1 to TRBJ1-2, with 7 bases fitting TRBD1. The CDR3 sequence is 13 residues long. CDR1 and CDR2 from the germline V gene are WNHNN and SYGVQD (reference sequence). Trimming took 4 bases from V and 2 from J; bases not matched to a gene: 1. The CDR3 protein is CASSGDSNYGYTF. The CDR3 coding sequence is TGCGCCAGCAGTGGGGACAGCAACTATGGCTACACCTTC.

CDR3 loop: CAWSDTGTGHYGYTF. As DNA, the CDR3 is TGTGCCTGGAGTGATACCGGGACAGGGCACTATGGCTACACCTTC. This chain uses TRBV30 with TRBJ1-2, with 9 bases identical to TRBD1. V shed 1 base, J shed 3 bases, and the junction held 6 bases outside the gene matches. Per the germline V gene, CDR1 is GTSNPN and CDR2 is SVGIG (reference sequence). The CDR3 contains 15 residues.

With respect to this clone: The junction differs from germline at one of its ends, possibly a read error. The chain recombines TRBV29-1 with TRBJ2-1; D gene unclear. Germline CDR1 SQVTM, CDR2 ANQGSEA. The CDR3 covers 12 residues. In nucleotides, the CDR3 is TGCGGCGTCGCCCCCGTGCGCAATGAGCAGTTCTTC. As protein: CGVAPVRNEQFF.

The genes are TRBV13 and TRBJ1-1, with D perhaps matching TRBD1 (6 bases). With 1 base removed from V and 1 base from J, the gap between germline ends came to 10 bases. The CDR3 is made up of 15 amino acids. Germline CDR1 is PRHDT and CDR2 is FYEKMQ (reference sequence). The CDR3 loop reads CASSLERGKNTEAFF. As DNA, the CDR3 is TGTGCCAGCAGCTTAGAGAGGGGGAAGAACACTGAAGCTTTCTTT.

As DNA, the CDR3 is TGTGCCAGCAGCCGGAGGACAGGGGGCACCGGGGAGCTGTTTTTT. It codes for CASSRRTGGTGELFF. The genes are TRBV7-8 and TRBJ2-2, with 10 bases lining up with TRBD1. CDR3 length: 15 residues. Germline assignment: CDR1 SGHVS and CDR2 FQNEAQ. V dropped 5 bases and J dropped 4; count of bases not matched to a gene: 4.

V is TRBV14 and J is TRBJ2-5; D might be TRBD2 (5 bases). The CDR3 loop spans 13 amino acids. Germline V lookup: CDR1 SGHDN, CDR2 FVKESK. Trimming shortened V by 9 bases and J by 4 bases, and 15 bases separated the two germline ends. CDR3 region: CARNGLEGETQYF. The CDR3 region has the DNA TGTGCCAGAAACGGCCTAGAGGGAGAGACCCAGTACTTC. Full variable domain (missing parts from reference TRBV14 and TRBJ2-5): EAGVTQFPSHSVIEKGQTVTLRCDPISGHDNLYWYRRVMGKEIKFLLHFVKESKQDESGMPNNRFLAERTGGTYSTLKVQPAELEDSGVYFCARNGLEGETQYFGPGTRLLVL.

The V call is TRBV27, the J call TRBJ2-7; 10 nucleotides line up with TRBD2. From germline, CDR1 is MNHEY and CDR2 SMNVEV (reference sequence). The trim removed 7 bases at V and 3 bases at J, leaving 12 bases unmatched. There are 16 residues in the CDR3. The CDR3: CASTYLLAGVCYEQYV. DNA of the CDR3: TGTGCCAGCACCTACCTCCTAGCGGGAGTATGCTACGAGCAGTACGTC.

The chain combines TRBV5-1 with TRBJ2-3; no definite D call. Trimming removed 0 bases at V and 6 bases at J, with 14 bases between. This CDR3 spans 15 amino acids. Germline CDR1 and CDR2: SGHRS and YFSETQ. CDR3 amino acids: CASSLAASAVDTQYF. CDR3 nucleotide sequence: TGCGCCAGCAGCTTGGCAGCGTCCGCTGTCGATACGCAGTATTTT.